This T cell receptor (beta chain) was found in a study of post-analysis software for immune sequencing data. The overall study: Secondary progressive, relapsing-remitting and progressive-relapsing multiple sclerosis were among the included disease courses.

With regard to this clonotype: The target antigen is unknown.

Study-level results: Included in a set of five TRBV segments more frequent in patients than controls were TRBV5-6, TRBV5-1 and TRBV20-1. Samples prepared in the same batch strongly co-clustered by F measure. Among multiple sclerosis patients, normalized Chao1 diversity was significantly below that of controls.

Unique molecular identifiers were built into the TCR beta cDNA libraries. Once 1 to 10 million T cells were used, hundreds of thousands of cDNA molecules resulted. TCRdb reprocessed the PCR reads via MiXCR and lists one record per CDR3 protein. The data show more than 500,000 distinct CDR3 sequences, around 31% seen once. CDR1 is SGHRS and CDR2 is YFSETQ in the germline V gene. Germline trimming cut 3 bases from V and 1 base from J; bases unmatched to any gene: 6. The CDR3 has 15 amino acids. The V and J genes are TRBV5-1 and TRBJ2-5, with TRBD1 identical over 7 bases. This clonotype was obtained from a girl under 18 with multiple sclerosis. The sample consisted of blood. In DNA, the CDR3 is TGCGCCAGCAGCTCTCAACAGGGGCCCCAAGAGACCCAGTACTTC. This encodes CASSSQQGPQETQYF. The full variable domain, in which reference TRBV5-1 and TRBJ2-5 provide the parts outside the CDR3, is KAGVTQTPRYLIKTRGQQVTLSCSPISGHRSVSWYQQTPGQGLQFLFEYFSETQRNKGNFPGRFSGRQFSNSRSEMNVSTLELGDSALYLCASSSQQGPQETQYFGPGTRLLVL.